One sample yielded the 8 T cell receptor beta chains listed below, sequenced in a study of identifying expanded T cells in peripheral blood. Measured with immunoSEQ multiplex PCR; TCRdb has only the in-frame clones, and not every one. Counted here are 85,000 to 90,000 clones, approximately 86% occurring once; the ten biggest clones make up 5.6%. The specimen sequenced was blood. The receptors were sampled from a person aged 18 to 75 in good health.

This clone was detected a few times. J is TRBJ1-4 and V is TRBV5-1; 12 bases are shared with TRBD1. The CDR3 is 18 residues long. Germline V gives CDR1 SGHRS, CDR2 YFSETQ. Losses at the gene ends were 1 base for V and 7 bases for J; bases not matched to a gene: 11. CDR3 sequence reads: CASSLTGTGGAQSEKLFF. CDR3 DNA: TGCGCCAGCAGCTTGACCGGGACAGGGGGCGCTCAGAGTGAAAAACTGTTTTTT.

The rearrangement uses TRBV11-3 and TRBJ2-7, with 10 bases lining up with TRBD1. CDR3 length equals 16 residues. The germline V gene has CDR1 SGHNT and CDR2 YENEEA. V was clipped by 5 bases and J by 5 bases; unmatched bases: 12. Here the CDR3 DNA reads TGTGCCAGCAGCCCATATTCCGGGACAGGGGAACACGAGCAGTACTTC. Its translation: CASSPYSGTGEHEQYF.

The rearrangement uses TRBV6-5 and TRBJ1-6; 10 bases agree with TRBD1. J lost 7 bases, V lost 5 bases, and 2 bases had no gene match. The CDR3 runs 14 residues. Germline CDR1 MNHEY, CDR2 SVGAGI. The CDR3 region has the DNA TGTGCCAGCAGTCTGGGACAGGGGAATTCACCCCTCCACTTT. Amino acid sequence: CASSLGQGNSPLHF.

V and J are TRBV27 and TRBJ1-1; D is unresolved. CDR1 MNHEY and CDR2 SMNVEV come from the germline V gene (reference sequence). This CDR3 region has 16 residues. V gave up 10 bases and J gave up 0 bases, with 21 bases separating them. CDR3 loop: CATKISGRTLNTEAFF. The CDR3 nucleotides are TGTGCCACCAAAATATCTGGACGGACGTTGAACACTGAAGCTTTCTTT.

The J gene is TRBJ2-7, the V gene TRBV6-1; D is unclear. The CDR3 is 14 residues long. Trimming pared 2 bases from V and 4 bases from J, leaving 12 bases between. The germline gives CDR1 MNHNS, CDR2 SASEGT. The CDR3 nucleotides read TGTGCCAGCAGTGAATCCCCGGTTGGTTACGAGCAGTACTTC. The encoded protein is CASSESPVGYEQYF.

The chain has TRBV11-2 and TRBJ2-7, with D possibly TRBD2 on 5 matching bases. The CDR3 consists of 15 residues. Trimming took off 3 bases at V and 5 bases at J, with 17 bases between the two ends. In germline, CDR1 is SGHAT, CDR2 FQNNGV. CDR3 bases: TGTGCCAGCAGCTTGGAGGTTTCGGGTGCGGACGAGCAGTACTTC. The encoded protein is CASSLEVSGADEQYF.

This sequence joins TRBV5-1 and TRBJ2-5, with D possibly being TRBD2 (6 bases). The germline CDR1 and CDR2 sequences are SGHRS and YFSETQ. This CDR3 region has 15 residues. V lost 0 bases, J lost 4 bases, and 13 bases lay in between. The CDR3 coding sequence is TGCGCCAGCAGCTTGGCTCCGGGACTGATAGAGACCCAGTACTTC. Amino acids: CASSLAPGLIETQYF.

A single count supports this clone. CDR3 residues: CASSEGRTTGSYYNSPLHF. The CDR3 DNA reads as TGTGCCAGCAGTGAAGGAAGGACGACAGGGAGTTACTATAATTCACCCCTCCACTTT. The V call is TRBV2, the J call TRBJ1-6, with 7 positions matching TRBD1. The germline V gene has CDR1 SNHLY and CDR2 FYNNEI. The CDR3 runs 19 residues. J lost 3 bases, V lost 1 base, and 12 bases had no gene match.